Only a few counts were recorded for the clone carrying this T cell receptor (beta chain). Its antigen is not known. The sample originates from a study of molecular identifiers for immune sequencing clone quantification. Study-level results: Amid some 900,000 naive cells, spiked Jurkat TCR RNA from one cell was reportedly still detectable.

As previously described, bulk TCR libraries were made using listed TCR primers. TCRdb called the PCR reads again in MiXCR, with one record for every CDR3 protein. The sample consists of roughly 93,000 distinct CDR3 sequences, 20% to 25% of them appearing once. This CDR3 is built from 17 residues. Germline loops: CDR1 LNHDA, CDR2 SQIVND (reference sequence). V shed 1 base and J 7 bases; nucleotides not matched to a gene: 11. The specimen was naive CD8+ T cells from blood, with Jurkat cell RNA spiked in. Subset specified: FACS-sorted CD8+CD4-CCR7+CD45RA+ naive T cells. This receptor was taken from a human donor in good health. Some libraries in this study had Jurkat cell RNA spiked in. The rearrangement uses TRBV19 and TRBJ1-5; 9 bases agree with TRBD1. The CDR3 spells CASSIVPLGQGKQPQHF. The DNA for the CDR3 is TGTGCCAGTAGTATAGTTCCCCTGGGACAGGGAAAACAGCCCCAGCATTTT.